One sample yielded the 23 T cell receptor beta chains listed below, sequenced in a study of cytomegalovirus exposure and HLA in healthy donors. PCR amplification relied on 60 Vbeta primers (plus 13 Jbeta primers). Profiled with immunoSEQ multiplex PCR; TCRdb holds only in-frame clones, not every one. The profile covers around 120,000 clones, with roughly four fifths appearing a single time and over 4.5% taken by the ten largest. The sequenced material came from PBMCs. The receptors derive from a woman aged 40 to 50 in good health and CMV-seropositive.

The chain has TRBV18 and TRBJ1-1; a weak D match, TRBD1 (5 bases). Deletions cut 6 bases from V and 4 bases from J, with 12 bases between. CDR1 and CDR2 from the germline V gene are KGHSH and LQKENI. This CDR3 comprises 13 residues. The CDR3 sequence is CASSPSRGTEAFF. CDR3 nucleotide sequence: TGTGCCAGCTCCCCAAGTAGGGGCACTGAAGCTTTCTTT.

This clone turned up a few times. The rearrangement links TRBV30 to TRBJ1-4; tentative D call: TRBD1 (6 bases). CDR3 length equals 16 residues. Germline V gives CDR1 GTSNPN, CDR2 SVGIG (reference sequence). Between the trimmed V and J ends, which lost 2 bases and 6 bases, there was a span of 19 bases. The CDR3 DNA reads TGTGCCTGGAGTCAGGGACATTCAGATGGCGATGAAAAACTGTTTTTT. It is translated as CAWSQGHSDGDEKLFF.

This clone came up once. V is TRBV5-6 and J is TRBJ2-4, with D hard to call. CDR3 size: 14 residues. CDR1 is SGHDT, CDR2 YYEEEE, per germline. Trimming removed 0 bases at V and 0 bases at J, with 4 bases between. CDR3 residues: CASSLGLAKNIQYF. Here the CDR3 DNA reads TGTGCCAGCAGCTTGGGACTAGCCAAAAACATTCAGTACTTC.

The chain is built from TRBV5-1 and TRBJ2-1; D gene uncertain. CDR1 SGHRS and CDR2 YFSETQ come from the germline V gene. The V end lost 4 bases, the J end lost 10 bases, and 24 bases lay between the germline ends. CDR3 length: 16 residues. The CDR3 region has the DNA TGCGCCAGCAGCCCCCAGGTGGCTGTGGCGTCGGAAGAGCAGTTCTTC. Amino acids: CASSPQVAVASEEQFF. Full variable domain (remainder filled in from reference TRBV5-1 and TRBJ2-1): KAGVTQTPRYLIKTRGQQVTLSCSPISGHRSVSWYQQTPGQGLQFLFEYFSETQRNKGNFPGRFSGRQFSNSRSEMNVSTLELGDSALYLCASSPQVAVASEEQFFGPGTRLTVL.

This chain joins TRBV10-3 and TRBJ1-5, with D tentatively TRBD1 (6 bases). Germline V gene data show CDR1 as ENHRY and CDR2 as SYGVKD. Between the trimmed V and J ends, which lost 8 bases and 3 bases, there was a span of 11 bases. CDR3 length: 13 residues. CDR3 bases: TGTGCCATCCGGACAGAAAACAATCAGCCCCAGCATTTT. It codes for CAIRTENNQPQHF.

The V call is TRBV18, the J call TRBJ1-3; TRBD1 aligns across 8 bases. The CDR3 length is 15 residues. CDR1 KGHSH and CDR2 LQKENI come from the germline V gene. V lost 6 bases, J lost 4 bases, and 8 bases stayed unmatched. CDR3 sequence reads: CASSQGASSGNTIYF. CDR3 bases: TGTGCCAGCTCCCAGGGGGCATCTAGCGGAAACACCATATATTTT.

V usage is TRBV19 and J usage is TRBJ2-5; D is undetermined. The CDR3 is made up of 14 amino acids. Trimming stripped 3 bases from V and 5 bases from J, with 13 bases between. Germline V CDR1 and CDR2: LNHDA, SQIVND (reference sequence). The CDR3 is CASSMSSGSETQYF. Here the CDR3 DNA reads TGTGCCAGTAGTATGAGTTCAGGCTCCGAGACCCAGTACTTC.

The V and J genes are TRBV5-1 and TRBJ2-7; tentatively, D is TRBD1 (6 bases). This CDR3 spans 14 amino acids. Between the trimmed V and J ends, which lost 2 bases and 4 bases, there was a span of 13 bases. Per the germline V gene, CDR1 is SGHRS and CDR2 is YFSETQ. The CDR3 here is CASSFLSDSYEQYF. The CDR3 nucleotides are TGCGCCAGCAGCTTCCTATCGGACAGTTACGAGCAGTACTTC.

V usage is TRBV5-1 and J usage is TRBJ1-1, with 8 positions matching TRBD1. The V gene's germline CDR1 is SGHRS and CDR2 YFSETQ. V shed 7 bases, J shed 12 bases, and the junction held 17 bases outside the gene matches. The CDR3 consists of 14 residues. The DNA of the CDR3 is TGCGCCAGCGGGGAACATAATCAGGGGGCGCGGTCTTTCTTT. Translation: CASGEHNQGARSFF.

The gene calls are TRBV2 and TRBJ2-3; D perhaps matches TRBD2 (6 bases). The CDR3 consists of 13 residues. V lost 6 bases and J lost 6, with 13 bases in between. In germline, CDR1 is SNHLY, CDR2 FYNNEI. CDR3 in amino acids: CASRGGRMDTQYF. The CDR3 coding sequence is TGTGCCAGCAGGGGGGGACGTATGGATACGCAGTATTTT.

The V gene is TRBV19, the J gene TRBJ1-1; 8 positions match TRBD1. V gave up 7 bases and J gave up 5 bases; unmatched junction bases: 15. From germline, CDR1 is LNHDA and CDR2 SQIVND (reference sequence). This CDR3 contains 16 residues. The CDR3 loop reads CASIDFRDRQLTEAFF. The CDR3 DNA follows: TGTGCCAGTATCGACTTCCGGGACAGGCAACTAACTGAAGCTTTCTTT. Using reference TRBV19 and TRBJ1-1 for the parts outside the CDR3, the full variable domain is DGGITQSPKYLFRKEGQNVTLSCEQNLNHDAMYWYRQDPGQGLRLIYYSQIVNDFQKGDIAEGYSVSREKKESFPLTVTSAQKNPTAFYLCASIDFRDRQLTEAFFGQGTRLTVV.

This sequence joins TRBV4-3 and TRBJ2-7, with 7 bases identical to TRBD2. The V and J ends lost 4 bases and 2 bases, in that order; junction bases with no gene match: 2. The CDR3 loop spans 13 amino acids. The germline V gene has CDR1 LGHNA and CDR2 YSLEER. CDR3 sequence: CASSRGLAYEQYF. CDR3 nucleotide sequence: TGCGCCAGCAGCCGTGGACTAGCCTACGAGCAGTACTTC.

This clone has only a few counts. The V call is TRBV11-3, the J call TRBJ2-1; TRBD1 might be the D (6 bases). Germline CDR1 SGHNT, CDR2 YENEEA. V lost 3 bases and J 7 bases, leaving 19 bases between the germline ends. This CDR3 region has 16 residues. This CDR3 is CASSLLGQTLVNEQFF. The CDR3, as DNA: TGTGCCAGCAGCTTGCTGGGACAAACCTTAGTGAATGAGCAGTTCTTC.

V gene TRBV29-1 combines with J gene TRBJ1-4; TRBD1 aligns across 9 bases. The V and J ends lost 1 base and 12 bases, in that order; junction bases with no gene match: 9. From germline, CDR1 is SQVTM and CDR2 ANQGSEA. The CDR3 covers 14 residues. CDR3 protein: CSVEVGQGSGELFF. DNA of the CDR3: TGCAGCGTTGAAGTGGGACAGGGCTCTGGGGAACTGTTTTTT.

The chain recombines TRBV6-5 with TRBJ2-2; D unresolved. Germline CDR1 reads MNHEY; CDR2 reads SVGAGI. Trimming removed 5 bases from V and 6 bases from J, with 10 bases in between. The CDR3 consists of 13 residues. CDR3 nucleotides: TGTGCCAGCAGTCTTACTCCCGCCGGGGAGCTGTTTTTT. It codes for CASSLTPAGELFF.

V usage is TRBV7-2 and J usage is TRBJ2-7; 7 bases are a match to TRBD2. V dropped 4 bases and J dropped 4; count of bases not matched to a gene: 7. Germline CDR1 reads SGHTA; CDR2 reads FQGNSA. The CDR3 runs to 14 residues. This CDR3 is CASSSSGVWYEQYF. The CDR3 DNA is TGTGCCAGCAGCTCTAGCGGAGTGTGGTACGAGCAGTACTTC.

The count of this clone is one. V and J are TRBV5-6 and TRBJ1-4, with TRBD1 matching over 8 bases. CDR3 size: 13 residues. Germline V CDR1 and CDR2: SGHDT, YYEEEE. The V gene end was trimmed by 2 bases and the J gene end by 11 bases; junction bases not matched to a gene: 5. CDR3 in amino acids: CASSFDRGGKLFF. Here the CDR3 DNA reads TGTGCCAGCAGCTTCGACAGGGGAGGGAAACTGTTTTTT.

In DNA, the CDR3 is TGCGCCAGCAGCCCTAGTACGACAGGGATATCCTACGAGCAGTACTTC. This sequence encodes CASSPSTTGISYEQYF. J is TRBJ2-7 and V is TRBV4-1, with 7 bases lining up with TRBD1. Germline V lookup: CDR1 MGHRA, CDR2 YSYEKL. The V gene end was trimmed by 4 bases and the J gene end by 1 base; junction bases not matched to a gene: 10. The CDR3 loop spans 16 amino acids.

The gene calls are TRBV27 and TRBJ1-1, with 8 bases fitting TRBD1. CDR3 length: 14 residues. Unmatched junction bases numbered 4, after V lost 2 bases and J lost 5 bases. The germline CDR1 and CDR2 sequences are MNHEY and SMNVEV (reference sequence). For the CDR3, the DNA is TGTGCCAGCAGTTTAGACAGGGGAAGGACTGAAGCTTTCTTT. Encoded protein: CASSLDRGRTEAFF.

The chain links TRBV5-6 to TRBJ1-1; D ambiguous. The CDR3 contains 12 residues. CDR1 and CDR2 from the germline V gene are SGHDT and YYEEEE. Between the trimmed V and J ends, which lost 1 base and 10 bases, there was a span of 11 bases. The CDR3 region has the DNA TGTGCCAGCAGCTTGCGGTCTTTTATAGCTTTCTTT. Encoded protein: CASSLRSFIAFF.

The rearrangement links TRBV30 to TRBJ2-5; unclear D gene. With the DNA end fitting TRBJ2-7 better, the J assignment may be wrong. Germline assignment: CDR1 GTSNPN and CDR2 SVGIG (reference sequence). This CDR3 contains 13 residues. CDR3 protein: CAWSPLSSYEQYF. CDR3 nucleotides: TGTGCCTGGAGTCCCCTGAGCTCCTACGAGCAGTACTTC.

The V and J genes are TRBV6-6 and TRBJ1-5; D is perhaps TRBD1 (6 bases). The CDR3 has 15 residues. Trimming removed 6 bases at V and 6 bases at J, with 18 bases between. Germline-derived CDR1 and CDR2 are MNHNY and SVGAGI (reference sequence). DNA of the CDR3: TGTGCCAGCAGGGGAAACAACAGGGTTGCTCAGCCCCAGCATTTT. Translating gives CASRGNNRVAQPQHF.

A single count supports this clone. Here the CDR3 reads CASRRRTGGAYNEQFF. CDR3 nucleotides: TGTGCCAGCAGACGTAGAACGGGGGGCGCCTACAATGAGCAGTTCTTC. This sequence joins TRBV2 and TRBJ2-1, with D possibly TRBD2 on 7 matching bases. Germline assignment: CDR1 SNHLY and CDR2 FYNNEI. This CDR3 region has 16 residues. The V end lost 6 bases, the J end lost 2 bases, and 17 bases lay between the germline ends. Filled out from reference TRBV2 and TRBJ2-1, the complete variable domain reads EPEVTQTPSHQVTQMGQEVILRCVPISNHLYFYWYRQILGQKVEFLVSFYNNEISEKSEIFDDQFSVERPDGSNFTLKIRSTKLEDSAMYFCASRRRTGGAYNEQFFGPGTRLTVL.